These T cell receptor beta chains were read from a single sample in a study of blood T cell repertoires in COVID-19. Profiling relied on immunoSEQ multiplex PCR, and the TCRdb table lists in-frame clones only, not all of them. The table shows about 260,000 clones, with around 87% occurring only once. Specimen: peripheral blood. The receptors were gathered from a woman between 40 and 55 years old who had recovered from COVID-19. CDR3s include the opening cysteine and the closing phenylalanine or tryptophan. The D gene is left open where the match is weak. Some rows mark clone size as missing; the rest say once, few, many or name a class of expanded clone.

j_gene,v_gene,d_gene,abundance,CDR3nt,CDR3aa
TRBJ1-1,TRBV6-5,NA,NA,TGTGCCAGCAGTTATAATGGCGGAATGAACACTGAAGCTTTCTTT,CASSYNGGMNTEAFF
TRBJ1-5,TRBV11-2,NA,NA,TGTGCCAGCAGCGCCGGGATGGGGGGACAGCCCCAGCATTTT,CASSAGMGGQPQHF
TRBJ2-1,TRBV10-1,TRBD2,NA,TGCGCCAGCAGTGCCGGGACTAGCTCGGGTGAGCAGTTCTTC,CASSAGTSSGEQFF
TRBJ2-5,TRBV7-3,NA,NA,TGTGCCAGCAGCTCCGGGTACCAAGAGACCCAGTACTTC,CASSSGYQETQYF
TRBJ1-2,TRBV5-1,NA,NA,TGCGCCAGCAGCTTGGGGGACACCCTGGACTATGGCTACACCTTC,CASSLGDTLDYGYTF
TRBJ1-1,TRBV29-1,TRBD1,NA,TGCAGCGTGGATAGTAGCACGGGACAGGGGGCGAGGACTGAAGCTTTCTTT,CSVDSSTGQGARTEAFF
TRBJ1-2,TRBV19,TRBD1,once,TGTGCCAGTAGCAGGGGGTTTGGCGGCTACACCTTC,CASSRGFGGYTF
TRBJ1-4,TRBV6-2/TRBV6-3,NA,NA,TGTGCCAGCAGCCCCCGACCGGGGGGGAATGAAAAACTGTTTTTT,CASSPRPGGNEKLFF
TRBJ1-5,TRBV18,TRBD1,NA,TGTGCCAGCTCACCGCGGACAGGGGGCGATCAGCCCCAGCATTTT,CASSPRTGGDQPQHF
TRBJ2-6,TRBV6-4,NA,NA,TGTGCCAGCAGTGACTCGGGGGGAGGCTCTGGGGCCAACGTCCTGACTTTC,CASSDSGGGSGANVLTF
TRBJ1-6,TRBV27,NA,NA,TGTGCCAGCAATGTGGGGCACGGGTCACCCCTCCACTTT,CASNVGHGSPLHF
TRBJ1-4,TRBV9,NA,NA,TGTGCCAGCAGCACCGGGTCCCGAGGGGAAAAACTGTTTTTT,CASSTGSRGEKLFF
TRBJ1-2,TRBV28,TRBD1,NA,TGTGCCAGCAGTTCCCCCGGGGGGGACAGGGGAAGCTACACCTTC,CASSSPGGDRGSYTF
TRBJ2-3,TRBV4-3,NA,NA,TGCGCCAGCAGCCAAGAAGCACAGGGTCGTACAGATACGCAGTATTTT,CASSQEAQGRTDTQYF
TRBJ1-1,TRBV3-1/TRBV3-2,NA,NA,TGTGCCAGCAGCCCCACTTGGAGCAGGGGCACTGAAGCTTTCTTT,CASSPTWSRGTEAFF
TRBJ2-5,TRBV19,TRBD1,NA,TGTGCCAGCAACAGGGGGCGCTTAGAGACCCAGTACTTC,CASNRGRLETQYF
TRBJ2-7,TRBV27,NA,NA,TGTGCCAGCAGTTCGGCGGGCAAGACCTACGAGCAGTACTTC,CASSSAGKTYEQYF
TRBJ2-3,TRBV6-2/TRBV6-3,NA,NA,TGTGCCAGCAGTTACTCCGGGATGGACACAGATACGCAGTATTTT,CASSYSGMDTDTQYF
TRBJ1-3,TRBV6-6,TRBD1,NA,TGTGCCAGCAGTTTGACAGGGGGGACAGGAAACACCATATATTTT,CASSLTGGTGNTIYF
TRBJ1-2,TRBV19,NA,NA,TGTGCCAGTAGTATAGGGGCAAATAACTATGGCTACACCTTC,CASSIGANNYGYTF
TRBJ2-1,TRBV6-6,TRBD1,NA,TGTGCCAGCAGCCTCGACAGGGCAACCTACAATGAGCAGTTCTTC,CASSLDRATYNEQFF
TRBJ2-5,TRBV5-4,NA,NA,TGTGCCAGCAGCTTTCTAGCGAACCAAGAGACCCAGTACTTC,CASSFLANQETQYF
TRBJ1-1,TRBV29-1,NA,NA,TGCAGCGTTTACCGGGACAAGAACACTGAAGCTTTCTTT,CSVYRDKNTEAFF
TRBJ2-5,TRBV5-1,NA,NA,TGCGCCAGCAGCTTGGTGCGAGGAGAGACCCAGTACTTC,CASSLVRGETQYF
TRBJ2-2,TRBV10-1,NA,NA,TGCGCCAGCAGTGAAGCAGGGGGGAGCACCGGGGAGCTGTTTTTT,CASSEAGGSTGELFF
TRBJ2-1,TRBV4-3,TRBD2,NA,TGCGCCAGCAGCCAATCCCGGGGGGTAGCGGGGTATTACAATGAGCAGTTCTTC,CASSQSRGVAGYYNEQFF
TRBJ1-4,TRBV5-6,NA,NA,TGTGCCAGCAGTCATACTGCAACTAATGAAAAACTGTTTTTT,CASSHTATNEKLFF
TRBJ1-1,TRBV2,TRBD1,few,TGTGCCACCCGGGACAGGTGGGGGGGAAACACTGAAGCTTTCTTT,CATRDRWGGNTEAFF
TRBJ1-2,TRBV9,NA,NA,TGTGCCAGCAGCGTAGGACAGAACATCTATGACTACACCTTC,CASSVGQNIYDYTF
TRBJ2-7,TRBV4-3,NA,NA,TGCGCCAGCAGCCAAGACAACTCCCGAGAGGGCGAGCAGTACTTC,CASSQDNSREGEQYF
TRBJ2-1,TRBV5-1,NA,NA,TGCGCCAGCAGCTTGGCATGGGCAGAGCAGTTCTTC,CASSLAWAEQFF
TRBJ2-7,TRBV2,NA,once,TGTGCCAGCAGTGAAGCTTCGGGGTGGGTAAACGAGCAGTACTTC,CASSEASGWVNEQYF
TRBJ2-3,TRBV19,NA,once,TGTGCCAGTAGTATAAGCAGGGGCACAGATACGCAGTATTTT,CASSISRGTDTQYF
TRBJ2-1,TRBV6-6,TRBD1,NA,TGTGCCAGCAGGGCAGGGGGCTTGGGCAATGAGCAGTTCTTC,CASRAGGLGNEQFF
TRBJ2-7,TRBV5-1,NA,NA,TGCGCCAGCAGCTTGGTGGCGGCGGGGGCCAGCTACGAGCAGTACTTC,CASSLVAAGASYEQYF
TRBJ1-3,TRBV7-2,NA,few,TGTGCCAGCAGCTTAGGGCCCCTTTTGTCGGGAAACACCATATATTTT,CASSLGPLLSGNTIYF
TRBJ2-3,TRBV29-1,NA,NA,TGCAGCGTCCCGACTGTTGATACGCAGTATTTT,CSVPTVDTQYF
TRBJ2-3,TRBV15,NA,NA,TGTGCCACCAGCAGAGATCGGGATACGCAGTATTTT,CATSRDRDTQYF
TRBJ2-3,TRBV4-3,NA,NA,TGCGCCAGCAGCCAATCTTGGGGCGGGAACACAGATACGCAGTATTTT,CASSQSWGGNTDTQYF
TRBJ2-7,TRBV7-3,TRBD2,NA,TGTGCCAGCAGCATCTACGGACTAGCGGGGGCGAACGGTGACGAGCAGTACTTC,CASSIYGLAGANGDEQYF
TRBJ2-7,TRBV6-6,TRBD1,NA,TGTGCCAGCAAAGTGGCAGGGGGTGGCGAGCAGTACTTC,CASKVAGGGEQYF
TRBJ1-4,TRBV15,NA,NA,TGTGCCACCAGCAGCCTCGACAGACGGAATGAAAAACTGTTTTTT,CATSSLDRRNEKLFF
TRBJ2-7,TRBV5-6,NA,NA,TGTGCCAGCAGCTTAGGGGTCGTAAGCGAGCAGTACTTC,CASSLGVVSEQYF
TRBJ2-5,TRBV2,TRBD2,NA,TGTGCCAGCAAACTAGCGGGGGAACAAGAGACCCAGTACTTC,CASKLAGEQETQYF
TRBJ1-2,TRBV4-1,NA,NA,TGCGCCAGCAGCCATATAGGACAGAATACTAACTATGGCTACACCTTC,CASSHIGQNTNYGYTF
TRBJ1-1,TRBV5-1,NA,NA,TGCGCCAGCAGCTTCGGGTCCGGGGGGCGCACTGAAGCTTTCTTT,CASSFGSGGRTEAFF
TRBJ1-2,TRBV20-1,NA,NA,TGCAGTGCTAGTAAAGGGGTTAACTATGGCTACACCTTC,CSASKGVNYGYTF
TRBJ1-1,TRBV25-1,NA,NA,TGTGCCAGCAGTGAATTTTACCGAGACACCGAAGCTTTCTTT,CASSEFYRDTEAFF
TRBJ1-1,TRBV6-5,NA,NA,TGTGCCAGCACCCCGGGGGGGAGGAACACTGAAGCTTTCTTT,CASTPGGRNTEAFF
TRBJ2-7,TRBV3-1/TRBV3-2,TRBD2,NA,TGTGCCAGCAGCCCCAACATCAGGGAGGGGTACTCCTACGAGCAGTACTTC,CASSPNIREGYSYEQYF
TRBJ1-6,TRBV5-1,NA,few,TGCGCCAGCAGCTTGGGGGTGGGAGCTAATTCACCCCTCCACTTT,CASSLGVGANSPLHF
TRBJ1-2,TRBV6-4,TRBD1,NA,TGTGCCAGCAGTGAACGGACAGGGTATGGCTACACCTTC,CASSERTGYGYTF
TRBJ1-1,TRBV5-1,TRBD1,NA,TGCGCCAGCAGCTTGGCGGGACAGGGTAACACTGAAGCTTTCTTT,CASSLAGQGNTEAFF
TRBJ1-1,TRBV6-5,NA,NA,TGTGCCAGCAGTTACGGGGCAGGGAGGCAGAACACTGAAGCTTTCTTT,CASSYGAGRQNTEAFF